The sequence of this T cell receptor (beta chain) was determined in a study of Graves' ophthalmopathy and Graves' hyperthyroidism. V was pared by 4 bases and J by 3 bases, with 11 bases between. The CDR3 covers 14 residues. Patients newly diagnosed with hyperthyroidism, under 2 months' duration, were aged 18 to 65, the study reports. Other autoimmune disease, uncontrolled infection, pregnancy and lactation led to exclusion. This clonotype came up many times. Its target is not known. Study outcomes and limitations: For predicting ophthalmopathy progression, the model had 60% to 71% sensitivity and approximately 72% specificity. Most expanded clonotypes from thyroid (those above 0.001 frequency) were also found in blood.

TCR beta CDR3 amplification used RNA transcripts. The first round was an RT-PCR with HTBI primers, and the second round was a multiplex PCR. TCRdb reanalysed the multiplex PCR reads using MiXCR and keeps one entry per CDR3 protein. The sample lists 680,000 or so distinct CDR3 sequences, about 20% occurring once. This chain connects TRBV12-3 or TRBV12-4 to TRBJ2-3; D might be TRBD1 (5 bases). The sample consisted of peripheral blood. This TCR was sampled from a woman younger than 30 with stable Graves' hyperthyroidism. Some clones in this sample may be carry-over from other donors' samples. CDR3: CASSSPRQTDTQYF. The DNA of the CDR3 is TGTGCCAGCAGTTCCCCACGACAGACAGATACGCAGTATTTT.